These T cell receptor beta chains were read from a single sample in a study of T cells in Graves' hyperthyroidism and ophthalmopathy. TCRdb ran MiXCR on the multiplex PCR reads and lists one entry per CDR3 protein. This table has approximately 400,000 distinct CDR3 sequences, approximately 15% appearing once. Sample: blood. These receptors came from an older woman with Graves' hyperthyroidism. Both conserved end residues are part of each CDR3. D genes are given only for firm matches. The listing skips clone size in some rows; elsewhere it reads once, few, many or a size class.

size,J,V,D,DNA,CDR3
many,TRBJ2-3,TRBV5-1,.,TGCGCCAGCAGCTTGGCAGGTAGACTAGATACGCAGTATTTT,CASSLAGRLDTQYF
many,TRBJ2-7,TRBV2,.,TGTGCCAGCAGACAGGGCTACGAGCAGTACTTC,CASRQGYEQYF
many,TRBJ2-1,TRBV11-3,TRBD2,TGTGCCAGCAGCTTAGATCCGGCCACTAGCGGGAGCTGGGGCCCTGAGCAGTTCTTC,CASSLDPATSGSWGPEQFF
.,TRBJ1-4,TRBV20-1,TRBD1,TGCAGTGCTGTCAGGGGGCGGGTTGAAAAACTGTTTTTT,CSAVRGRVEKLFF
many,TRBJ2-1,TRBV3-1,.,TGTGCCAGCAGCCAAGGTGCCGGGTCGGGTGAGCAGTTCTTC,CASSQGAGSGEQFF
.,TRBJ1-2,TRBV20-1,.,TGCAGTGCTTACTTAGGACAACACTATGGCTACACCTTC,CSAYLGQHYGYTF
few,TRBJ2-5,TRBV5-5,TRBD1,TGTGCCAGCAGCGGAAACCCTGGGACAGGGGGAGAGACCCAGTACTTC,CASSGNPGTGGETQYF
many,TRBJ1-1,TRBV12-3/TRBV12-4,.,TGTGCCAGCAGTTGGGGCGAAACGAACACTGAAGCTTTCTTT,CASSWGETNTEAFF
many,TRBJ1-1,TRBV13,.,TGTGCCAGCACCAGACGAGGGGCAGTGGGGAACACTGAAGCTTTCTTT,CASTRRGAVGNTEAFF
many,TRBJ2-3,TRBV3-1,.,TGTGCCAGCAGTCCCCCCGGAGCAGATACGCAGTATTTT,CASSPPGADTQYF
many,TRBJ1-5,TRBV7-8,TRBD1,TGTGCCAGCAGCCGCCTGGGACAGGACAATCAGCCCCAGCATTTT,CASSRLGQDNQPQHF
.,TRBJ2-3,TRBV18,TRBD2,TGCGCCAGCTCACCCCCCGGGACTAGTGGCGCAGATACGCAGTATTTT,CASSPPGTSGADTQYF
few,TRBJ2-1,TRBV6-5,TRBD2,TGTGCCAGCAGTTACTCGACGCGACTAGCGGGAGATTTCTCCTACAATGAGCAGTTCTTC,CASSYSTRLAGDFSYNEQFF
.,TRBJ2-1,TRBV11-2,TRBD2,TGTGCCAGCAGCTTAGTCCCAACGGGAGGGCCAGGTTACAATGAGCAGTTCTTC,CASSLVPTGGPGYNEQFF
many,TRBJ1-1,TRBV11-2,TRBD1,TGTGCCAGCAGCTCGGGAAGCCAGGGGGCCAACACTGAAGCTTTCTTT,CASSSGSQGANTEAFF
.,TRBJ2-3,TRBV7-8,TRBD2,TGTGCCAGCAGCGAGGGACTAGCGGGACACACAGATACGCAGTATTTT,CASSEGLAGHTDTQYF